The 6 T cell receptor beta chains below all came from one sample that was sequenced in a study of T cells in Graves' hyperthyroidism and ophthalmopathy. Amplification of TCR beta CDR3 regions used RNA as the template. Carried out on the TCR CDR3, a first-round RT-PCR used the HTBI primer set. TCRdb re-called the multiplex PCR reads through MiXCR, storing one row per CDR3 protein. The table shows more than 500,000 distinct CDR3 sequences, with around 15% occurring only once. The sequenced sample was blood. The receptor set was obtained from a woman under 40 with Graves' hyperthyroidism.

This clonotype has ten or more counts. The chain has TRBV19 and TRBJ2-5; 7 positions match TRBD2. The J segment lost 1 base and the V segment lost 1 base, leaving 3 bases of the junction unmatched. The CDR3 is 15 amino acids. Germline V lookup: CDR1 LNHDA, CDR2 SQIVND (reference sequence). DNA of the CDR3: TGTGCCAGTAGTATAGCGGGAGGAGGCCAAGAGACCCAGTACTTC. It codes for CASSIAGGGQETQYF.

This clonotype was seen once. The rearrangement joins TRBV20-1 to TRBJ1-1; D gene unclear. The CDR3 spans 12 residues. V lost 4 bases, J lost 5 bases, and 11 bases lay in between. CDR1 and CDR2 from the germline V gene are DFQATT and SNEGSKA (reference sequence). CDR3 protein: CSAKALTTEAFF. Here the CDR3 DNA reads TGCAGTGCTAAGGCCCTGACTACTGAAGCTTTCTTT.

The chain is built from TRBV18 and TRBJ2-1, with D possibly called TRBD1 or TRBD2 (5 bases each). CDR1 is KGHSH and CDR2 is LQKENI in the germline V gene. Between the trimmed V and J ends, which lost 3 bases and 2 bases, there was a span of 14 bases. The CDR3 totals 16 residues. The CDR3: CASSPSAGAPYNEQFF. CDR3 DNA: TGTGCCAGCTCACCCTCTGCCGGGGCGCCCTACAATGAGCAGTTCTTC.

This chain uses TRBV11-2 with TRBJ2-7; D gene ambiguous. The CDR3 consists of 15 residues. Trimming took 5 bases from V and 3 from J, leaving 17 bases between them. Germline values: CDR1 SGHAT, CDR2 FQNNGV. The CDR3 DNA follows: TGTGCCAGCAGCCTTCTGACGGAGCCGAACTACGAGCAGTACTTC. Amino acid sequence: CASSLLTEPNYEQYF.

This clonotype came up once. Since a much larger clone is just one base distant, this may be a read error. The chain has TRBV27 and TRBJ1-5; no reliable D call. The CDR3 extends over 13 amino acids. The germline CDR1 and CDR2 sequences are MNHEY and SMNVEV (reference sequence). CDR3 loop: CANSSFSRQPQHF. In DNA form, the CDR3 reads TGTGCCAACAGTTCATTCAGTCGGCAGCCCCAGCATTTT.

This clonotype came up many times. This chain links TRBV7-6 with TRBJ2-7; D not certain. V was cut by 1 base and J by 4 bases, with 8 bases left in between. CDR1 and CDR2 (germline): SGHVS, FNYEAQ. The CDR3 has 13 residues. Here the CDR3 reads CASSLEYRYEQYF. In DNA form, the CDR3 reads TGTGCCAGCAGCTTAGAATATCGATACGAGCAGTACTTC.